These 25 T cell receptor beta chains were all obtained from the same sample, sequenced in a study of identical twins. MiXCR, applied by TCRdb to the 5' RACE reads, yields one record per CDR3 protein. The table includes about 730,000 distinct CDR3 sequences, 21% detected once. These data were likewise used in another study, on T cells expressing NK-cell markers.

What was sequenced was PBMCs. The source is a woman between 18 and 29 years old in good health.

The chain has TRBV5-1 and TRBJ1-1; perhaps TRBD1 as D (6 bases). CDR1 and CDR2 (germline): SGHRS, YFSETQ. V gave up 5 bases and J gave up 1 base, with 9 bases separating them. The CDR3 has 13 amino acids. The CDR3 is CASRTTGNTEAFF. CDR3 DNA sequence: TGCGCCAGCAGGACGACAGGGAACACTGAAGCTTTCTTT. Full variable domain (missing parts from reference TRBV5-1 and TRBJ1-1): KAGVTQTPRYLIKTRGQQVTLSCSPISGHRSVSWYQQTPGQGLQFLFEYFSETQRNKGNFPGRFSGRQFSNSRSEMNVSTLELGDSALYLCASRTTGNTEAFFGQGTRLTVV.

This clonotype occurred a few times. This chain joins TRBV9 and TRBJ2-1; 10 bases align to TRBD2. V lost 0 bases, J lost 4 bases, and 1 base stayed unmatched. The CDR3 is 15 amino acids. CDR1 and CDR2 (germline): SGDLS, YYNGEE. The CDR3 protein is CASSVVLAGYNEQFF. The DNA for the CDR3 is TGTGCCAGCAGCGTAGTACTAGCGGGATACAATGAGCAGTTCTTC.

The chain recombines TRBV20-1 with TRBJ2-3; 7 bases map to TRBD1. J lost 4 bases, V lost 4 bases, and 8 bases had no gene match. CDR3 length equals 14 residues. The germline CDR1 and CDR2 sequences are DFQATT and SNEGSKA (reference sequence). CDR3 in amino acids: CSAMIRGGADTQYF. The CDR3 nucleotides are TGCAGTGCTATGATTAGAGGGGGCGCAGATACGCAGTATTTT.

The V and J genes are TRBV19 and TRBJ1-2, with TRBD1 as a possible D gene (5 bases). Germline lookup yields CDR1 LNHDA and CDR2 SQIVND (reference sequence). Trimming pared 8 bases from V and 8 bases from J, leaving 18 bases between. The CDR3 is 13 amino acids. For the CDR3, the DNA is TGTGCCAGTTCACGGACACAACCTGGGGGCTACACCTTC. Its protein product is CASSRTQPGGYTF.

This clonotype occurred a few times. The chain combines TRBV10-3 with TRBJ2-7, with D unresolved. CDR1 is ENHRY, CDR2 SYGVKD, per germline. The CDR3 contains 12 residues. V shed 1 base and J shed 0 bases, with 1 base lying between them. The CDR3 region has the DNA TGTGCCATCAGTGAGTTCTCCTACGAGCAGTACTTC. Residues: CAISEFSYEQYF.

The chain recombines TRBV5-1 with TRBJ2-1, with D perhaps assigned TRBD1 or TRBD2 (6 bases each). CDR1 and CDR2 (germline): SGHRS, YFSETQ. This CDR3 has 14 amino acids. Trimming removed 3 bases at V and 7 bases at J, with 14 bases between. The CDR3: CASSWVDSGNEQFF. CDR3 coding DNA: TGCGCCAGCAGCTGGGTGGACAGCGGGAATGAGCAGTTCTTC.

This clonotype was counted only a few times. CDR3 nucleotide sequence: TGCAGTGCAGTAGGGCCGAATGAAAAACTGTTTTTT. Encoded protein: CSAVGPNEKLFF. The rearrangement uses TRBV20-1 and TRBJ1-4, with D unresolved. This CDR3 comprises 12 residues. CDR1 is DFQATT and CDR2 is SNEGSKA in the germline V gene (reference sequence). V was clipped by 6 bases and J by 5 bases, with 10 bases between them.

The V and J genes are TRBV9 and TRBJ2-2; possibly TRBD1 or TRBD2 for D (6 bases each). The CDR3 is made up of 15 amino acids. Trimming removed 0 bases at V and 4 bases at J, with 10 bases between. The germline V gene encodes CDR1 SGDLS and CDR2 YYNGEE. The CDR3 coding sequence is TGTGCCAGCAGCGTAGATGGAGGGGGCACCGGGGAGCTGTTTTTT. It is translated as CASSVDGGGTGELFF.

J is TRBJ2-3 and V is TRBV4-3; D gene ambiguous. Trimming removed 0 bases at V and 8 bases at J, with 9 bases between. The CDR3 is 13 residues long. Germline V gene data show CDR1 as LGHNA and CDR2 as YSLEER. The CDR3 loop is CASSQEGRTTQYF. Written as DNA, the CDR3 is TGCGCCAGCAGCCAAGAAGGCCGCACTACGCAGTATTTT.

The chain recombines TRBV10-1 with TRBJ1-5, with TRBD1 as a possible D gene (5 bases). V lost 0 bases and J lost 9, with 9 bases in between. Germline V gives CDR1 WNHNN, CDR2 SYGVQD (reference sequence). The CDR3 contains 13 residues. The CDR3 DNA sequence: TGCGCCAGCAGTGAGTCGCAGGGATGGCCCCAGCATTTT. Protein sequence: CASSESQGWPQHF.

This clonotype has a handful of counts. The chain employs TRBV19 and TRBJ2-5; 10 bases fit TRBD2. With 5 bases clipped from V and 2 bases from J, the junction kept 8 bases outside the gene matches. The CDR3 runs to 16 residues. The V gene's germline CDR1 is LNHDA and CDR2 SQIVND (reference sequence). Written as DNA, the CDR3 is TGTGCCAGTAGTTTCGGACTAGCGGAATCTCAAGAGACCCAGTACTTC. This codes for CASSFGLAESQETQYF. The whole variable domain, remainder taken from reference TRBV19 and TRBJ2-5, is DGGITQSPKYLFRKEGQNVTLSCEQNLNHDAMYWYRQDPGQGLRLIYYSQIVNDFQKGDIAEGYSVSREKKESFPLTVTSAQKNPTAFYLCASSFGLAESQETQYFGPGTRLLVL.

The J gene is TRBJ1-2, the V gene TRBV29-1; maybe TRBD1 (5 bases). The CDR3 extends over 11 amino acids. CDR1 is SQVTM, CDR2 ANQGSEA, per germline. CDR3 sequence reads: CVGAGNYGYTF. In DNA, the CDR3 is TGCGTTGGGGCAGGGAACTATGGCTACACCTTC.

Only a few counts were recorded for this clonotype. The chain carries TRBV20-1 and TRBJ2-1; 8 bases fit TRBD1. CDR3 length: 14 amino acids. Germline V CDR1 and CDR2: DFQATT, SNEGSKA (reference sequence). J was trimmed by 4 bases and V by 0 bases; bases with no gene match: 2. Here the CDR3 DNA reads TGCAGTGCTAGAGAAGGACAGGGTTACAATGAGCAGTTCTTC. It translates to CSAREGQGYNEQFF.

In its sample, this clonotype was seen a few times. This chain uses TRBV20-1 with TRBJ1-2, with D possibly matching TRBD1 (6 bases). Trimming took 5 bases from V and 0 from J, leaving 16 bases between them. Germline values: CDR1 DFQATT, CDR2 SNEGSKA (reference sequence). The CDR3 loop spans 15 amino acids. The CDR3 is CSAGITGTPNYGYTF. CDR3 coding DNA: TGCAGTGCTGGGATTACAGGGACGCCTAACTATGGCTACACCTTC.

The chain recombines TRBV20-1 with TRBJ2-5; D may be TRBD2 (6 bases). The CDR3 sequence is 13 residues long. Deletions cut 3 bases from V and 2 bases from J, with 10 bases between. Germline V gene sequence: CDR1 DFQATT, CDR2 SNEGSKA (reference sequence). The CDR3 reads CSASGSVQETQYF. The CDR3 DNA reads TGCAGTGCTAGCGGGAGTGTTCAAGAGACCCAGTACTTC.

The genes are TRBV12-3 or TRBV12-4 and TRBJ1-1; D remains ambiguous. V was clipped by 5 bases and J by 3 bases, with 13 bases between them. The CDR3 covers 14 residues. The CDR3: CASSPSGRDTEAFF. DNA of the CDR3: TGTGCCAGCAGTCCCTCGGGTCGGGACACTGAAGCTTTCTTT.

V is TRBV27 and J is TRBJ2-3; no clear D. Germline CDR1 and CDR2: MNHEY and SMNVEV (reference sequence). The CDR3 consists of 16 residues. Trimming removed 0 bases from V and 1 base from J, with 11 bases in between. CDR3: CASSLSIQIGTDTQYF. CDR3 DNA: TGTGCCAGCAGTTTATCGATCCAGATAGGCACAGATACGCAGTATTTT.

This sequence joins TRBV7-6 and TRBJ2-2, with D tentatively TRBD1 (6 bases). Between the trimmed V and J ends, which lost 5 bases and 6 bases, there was a span of 13 bases. Per the germline V gene, CDR1 is SGHVS and CDR2 is FNYEAQ. The CDR3 is made up of 14 amino acids. This chain's CDR3 is CASSPSGVAGELFF. CDR3 nucleotide sequence: TGTGCCAGCAGCCCCTCAGGGGTTGCCGGGGAGCTGTTTTTT. The full variable domain, with the rest looked up from reference TRBV7-6 and TRBJ2-2, is GAGVSQSPRYKVTKRGQDVALRCDPISGHVSLYWYRQALGQGPEFLTYFNYEAQQDKSGLPNDRFSAERPEGSISTLTIQRTEQRDSAMYRCASSPSGVAGELFFGEGSRLTVL.

J is TRBJ2-7 and V is TRBV4-2, with D maybe TRBD1 (6 bases). Trimming took 0 bases from V and 7 from J, leaving 16 bases between them. This CDR3 is built from 15 residues. Germline-derived CDR1 and CDR2 are LGHNA and YNFKEQ. As DNA, the CDR3 is TGTGCCAGCAGCCAAGACTGGATAAGACAGGCGGAGCAGTACTTC. Its protein is CASSQDWIRQAEQYF.

The CDR3 DNA is TGTGCCAGCAGTTTAGTGGTCTCCTACAATGAGCAGTTCTTC. Encoded protein: CASSLVVSYNEQFF. The chain carries TRBV27 and TRBJ2-1; D not certain. CDR3 length equals 14 residues. V gave up 2 bases and J gave up 0 bases, with 5 bases separating them. Germline V lookup: CDR1 MNHEY, CDR2 SMNVEV (reference sequence).

The rearrangement uses TRBV2 and TRBJ2-7, with D perhaps TRBD1 or TRBD2 (5 bases each). Germline values: CDR1 SNHLY, CDR2 FYNNEI. V lost 8 bases and J 5 bases, leaving 16 bases between the germline ends. The CDR3 runs 13 residues. For the CDR3, the DNA is TGTGCCAGCGGTTCGGGGCAAATCCACGAGCAGTACTTC. This translates into CASGSGQIHEQYF. Together with reference TRBV2 and TRBJ2-7, the CDR3 gives the full variable domain: EPEVTQTPSHQVTQMGQEVILRCVPISNHLYFYWYRQILGQKVEFLVSFYNNEISEKSEIFDDQFSVERPDGSNFTLKIRSTKLEDSAMYFCASGSGQIHEQYFGPGTRLTVT.

Many counts were recorded for this clonotype. Here the CDR3 reads CASSSGQVYEQYF. DNA for the CDR3: TGTGCCAGCAGCTCGGGACAGGTCTACGAGCAGTACTTC. This sequence joins TRBV7-9 and TRBJ2-7, with TRBD1 matching over 8 bases. The germline V gene encodes CDR1 SEHNR and CDR2 FQNEAQ (reference sequence). J lost 3 bases, V lost 4 bases, and 2 bases had no gene match. This CDR3 comprises 13 residues.

V is TRBV12-3 or TRBV12-4 and J is TRBJ2-1; D remains ambiguous. This CDR3 contains 15 residues. The V and J ends lost 1 base and 8 bases respectively, with 15 bases between them. The CDR3 coding sequence is TGTGCCAGCAGTTTAGGAGGCCTTCAGACGGATGAGCAGTTCTTC. Encoded protein: CASSLGGLQTDEQFF.

CDR3 DNA: TGCAGTGCTAGTTATAGCGGGGGTTTACAAGAGACCCAGTACTTC. Translated: CSASYSGGLQETQYF. This chain joins TRBV20-1 and TRBJ2-5, with 9 bases that match TRBD2. Trimming took 3 bases from V and 2 from J; bases not matched to a gene: 7. Per the germline V gene, CDR1 is DFQATT and CDR2 is SNEGSKA (reference sequence). The CDR3 loop spans 15 amino acids.

This clonotype has a handful of counts. The CDR3 protein is CSVEGQGSGANVLTF. Here the CDR3 DNA reads TGCAGCGTTGAGGGACAGGGCTCTGGGGCCAACGTCCTGACTTTC. The J gene is TRBJ2-6, the V gene TRBV29-1; 9 bases match TRBD1. From germline, CDR1 is SQVTM and CDR2 ANQGSEA. The CDR3 loop spans 15 amino acids. V was clipped by 3 bases and J by 0 bases; unmatched bases: 0.